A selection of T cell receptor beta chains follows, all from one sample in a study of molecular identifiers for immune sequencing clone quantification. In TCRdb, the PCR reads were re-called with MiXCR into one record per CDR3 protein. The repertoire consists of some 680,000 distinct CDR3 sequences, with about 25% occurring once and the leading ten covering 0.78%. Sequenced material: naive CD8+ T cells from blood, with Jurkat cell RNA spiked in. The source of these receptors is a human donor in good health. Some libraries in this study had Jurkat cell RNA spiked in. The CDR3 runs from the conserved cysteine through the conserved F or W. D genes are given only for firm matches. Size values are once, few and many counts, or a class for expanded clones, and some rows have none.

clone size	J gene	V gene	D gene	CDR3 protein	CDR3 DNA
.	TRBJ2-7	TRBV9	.	CASNPGSLEQYF	TGTGCCAGCAACCCCGGTTCACTAGAGCAGTACTTC
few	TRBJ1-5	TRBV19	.	CASSITAQHF	TGTGCCAGTAGTATAACAGCTCAGCATTTT
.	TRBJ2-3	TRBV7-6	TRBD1	CASSSPGDRGSTDTQYF	TGTGCCAGCAGCTCCCCCGGGGACAGGGGGAGCACAGATACGCAGTATTTT
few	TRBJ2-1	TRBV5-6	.	CASSLDRVGDNEQFF	TGTGCCAGCAGCTTGGACAGGGTAGGGGACAATGAGCAGTTCTTC
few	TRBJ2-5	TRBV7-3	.	CASSTTGEETQYF	TGTGCCAGCAGTACCACTGGGGAGGAGACCCAGTACTTC
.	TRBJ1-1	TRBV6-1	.	CASSLDTWNTEAFF	TGTGCCAGCAGCTTGGACACGTGGAACACTGAAGCTTTCTTT
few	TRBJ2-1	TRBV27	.	CASSPYGPEYNEQFF	TGTGCCAGCAGTCCCTATGGCCCAGAATACAATGAGCAGTTCTTC
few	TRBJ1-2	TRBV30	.	CAWSVGQIHYYTF	TGTGCCTGGAGTGTCGGCCAGATCCATTACTACACCTTC
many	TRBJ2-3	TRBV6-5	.	CASSKLAGTDTQYF	TGTGCCAGCAGCAAGTTAGCGGGCACAGATACGCAGTATTTT
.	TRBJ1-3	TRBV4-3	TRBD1	CASSQDDRGPALPGNTIYF	TGCGCCAGCAGCCAGGACGACAGGGGCCCCGCTCTTCCTGGAAACACCATATATTTT
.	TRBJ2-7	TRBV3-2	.	CASSQDRQGVEQYF	TGTGCCAGCAGCCAAGATAGGCAGGGGGTCGAGCAGTACTTC
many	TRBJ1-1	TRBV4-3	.	CASSQDVTAGHTEAFF	TGCGCCAGCAGCCAAGATGTCACCGCTGGGCACACTGAAGCTTTCTTT
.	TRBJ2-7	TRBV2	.	CAGSAHRYGQYF	TGTGCCGGCAGTGCTCACAGATACGGGCAGTACTTC
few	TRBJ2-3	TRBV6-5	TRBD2	CVSSKAGTTVVGDTQYF	TGTGTCAGCAGCAAAGCCGGGACTACCGTGGTTGGAGATACGCAGTATTTT
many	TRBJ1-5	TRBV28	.	CASSFQPQTDISNQPQHF	TGTGCCAGCAGTTTCCAGCCACAGACGGACATTAGCAATCAGCCCCAGCATTTT
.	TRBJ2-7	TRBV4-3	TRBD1	CASSQGWDRAHEQYF	TGCGCCAGCAGCCAGGGGTGGGACAGGGCCCACGAGCAGTACTTC
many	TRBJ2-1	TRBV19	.	CASSILFNPHNEQFF	TGTGCCAGTAGTATCCTTTTCAACCCACACAATGAGCAGTTCTTC
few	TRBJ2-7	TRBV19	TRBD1	CASSAGTAYYEQYF	TGTGCCAGTAGTGCCGGGACAGCATACTACGAGCAGTACTTC
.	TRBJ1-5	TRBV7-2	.	CASSPDSQIPNRPQHF	TGTGCCAGCAGCCCGGACTCTCAAATCCCTAATCGGCCCCAGCATTTT
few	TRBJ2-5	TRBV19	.	CVSSMVVTVGSETQYF	TGTGTCAGTAGTATGGTGGTGACGGTGGGATCGGAGACCCAGTACTTC
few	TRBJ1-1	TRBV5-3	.	CASSATPNGNTEAFF	TGTGCCAGCAGCGCCACCCCCAATGGGAACACTGAAGCTTTCTTT
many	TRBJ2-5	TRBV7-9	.	CASTTGFEETQYF	TGTGCCAGCACCACGGGTTTCGAAGAGACCCAGTACTTC
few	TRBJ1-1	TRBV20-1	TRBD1	CSAEPQGQQITEAFF	TGCAGTGCGGAGCCACAGGGGCAACAAATCACTGAAGCTTTCTTT
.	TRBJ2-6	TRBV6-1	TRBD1	CAKPGQGAYGSGANVLTF	TGTGCCAAACCGGGACAGGGGGCTTATGGGTCTGGGGCCAACGTCCTGACTTTC
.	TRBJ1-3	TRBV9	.	CASSSGTATGNTIYF	TGTGCCAGCAGCTCCGGGACGGCAACTGGAAACACCATATATTTT